The TCR beta chain described here comes from a study of glioma-infiltrating T cells after dendritic cell vaccination. Across the whole study: Three intradermal dendritic cell vaccine injections were given every two weeks.

Germline V gene data show CDR1 as SGHNT and CDR2 as YYREEE (reference sequence). The CDR3 has 15 amino acids. The V and J ends lost 4 bases and 10 bases respectively, with 21 bases between them. PBMC were collected before vaccination, two weeks after the third vaccination, and at progression. Some clones are missing from TCRdb's copy, which holds only in-frame ones; the method was immunoSEQ multiplex PCR. The sample lists around 32,000 clones, 85% to 95% occurring once. Material: blood, obtained before dendritic cell vaccination. The sequence was collected from a human donor with glioblastoma. V is TRBV5-4 and J is TRBJ2-1; D is perhaps TRBD2 (6 bases). CDR3 residues: CASSPTGTDRVEQFF. CDR3 DNA: TGTGCCAGCAGCCCTACCGGGACTGACCGAGTAGAGCAGTTCTTC.